This T cell receptor (beta chain) is from a study of a mutant IDH1 vaccine in newly diagnosed glioma. Trimming cost V 4 bases and J 6 bases, with 13 bases left between them. CDR1 and CDR2 (germline): MNHEY, SVGAGI. The length of the CDR3 is 14 residues. Sample time point: week 35, safety follow-up. Vaccine doses each comprised 300 ug of mutant IDH1 20-mer peptide, with topical imiquimod. TCRdb's copy holds only in-frame clones and misses some; the assay was immunoSEQ multiplex PCR. The data show over 45,000 clones, approximately 80% seen once. On this clone itself: Its target is unknown.

The clonotype comes from a man in his forties with glioma. V is TRBV6-5 and J is TRBJ1-5, with unresolved D. This specimen consisted of PBMCs, obtained from a glioma patient whose treatment included an IDH1 peptide vaccine. The DNA of the CDR3 is TGTGCCAGCAGTTCTCCGGTGGAGGGTCAGCCCCAGCATTTT. Encoded protein: CASSSPVEGQPQHF.